This T cell receptor (beta chain) was recorded in a study of shared T cell receptors in the human thymus. The protocol was immunoSEQ multiplex PCR, while the TCRdb copy is restricted to in-frame clones and leaves out a portion. The sample shows hundreds of thousands of clones, approximately 85% of them seen only once. CDR1 and CDR2 (germline): MNHNS, SASEGT. The V segment lost 0 bases and the J segment 2 bases; nucleotides outside the gene matches: 3. The CDR3 is 17 residues long. This clone appeared a single time. These sequences were also reported in another study, on human thymus T cells. That work adds: Infants, healthy and Finnish, who were having corrective surgery for congenital heart defects served as donors. From resections taken during corrective heart surgery, the thymus tissue was obtained. Highly overlapping thymic repertoires among unrelated individuals were reported in related research.

The specimen sequenced was thymocytes. The rearrangement joins TRBV6-1 to TRBJ2-3; 12 bases match TRBD2. The source of this sequence is a girl under three years old with a congenital heart defect. The CDR3 reads CASSEALAGGPTDTQYF. As DNA, the CDR3 is TGTGCCAGCAGTGAAGCACTAGCGGGGGGTCCCACAGATACGCAGTATTTT.